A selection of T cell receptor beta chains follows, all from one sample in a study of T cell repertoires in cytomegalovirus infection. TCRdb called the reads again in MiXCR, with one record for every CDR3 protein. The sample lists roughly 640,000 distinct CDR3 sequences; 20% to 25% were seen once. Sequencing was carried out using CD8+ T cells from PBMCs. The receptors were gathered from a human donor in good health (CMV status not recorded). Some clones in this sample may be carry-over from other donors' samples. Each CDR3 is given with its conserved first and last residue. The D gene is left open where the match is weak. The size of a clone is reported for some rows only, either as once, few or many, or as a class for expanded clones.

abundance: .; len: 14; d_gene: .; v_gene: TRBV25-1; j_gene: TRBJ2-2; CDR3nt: TGTGCCAGCAGTGGCCCCCACTCCACCGGGGAGCTGTTTTTT; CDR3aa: CASSGPHSTGELFF
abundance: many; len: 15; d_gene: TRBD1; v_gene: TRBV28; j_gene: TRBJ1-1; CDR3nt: TGTGCCAGCAGGGCCGGGACAGGGTTTGTCACTGAAGCTTTCTTT; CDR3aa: CASRAGTGFVTEAFF
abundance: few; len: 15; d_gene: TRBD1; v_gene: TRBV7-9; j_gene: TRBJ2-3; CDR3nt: TGTGCCAGCAGCATGACAGGGGGAAAGGGAGATACGCAGTATTTT; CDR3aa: CASSMTGGKGDTQYF
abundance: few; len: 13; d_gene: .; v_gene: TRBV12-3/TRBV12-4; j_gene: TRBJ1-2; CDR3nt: TGTGCCAGCAGTCGAGGGGGGTTACGAGGCTACACCTTC; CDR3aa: CASSRGGLRGYTF
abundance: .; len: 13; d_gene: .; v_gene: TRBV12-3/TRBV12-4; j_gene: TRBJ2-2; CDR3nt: TGTGCCAGCAGTTTAAAGCGTATCGGGGAGCTGTTTTTT; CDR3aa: CASSLKRIGELFF
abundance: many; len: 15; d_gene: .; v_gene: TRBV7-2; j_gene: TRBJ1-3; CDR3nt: TGTGCCAGCAGCCGGGAGCCAGGGAAGGGAAACACCATATATTTT; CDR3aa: CASSREPGKGNTIYF
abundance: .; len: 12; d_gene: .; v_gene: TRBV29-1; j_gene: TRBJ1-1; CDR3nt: TGCAGCGTTGAATTTCAGGCGGCGGAAGCTTTCTTT; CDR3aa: CSVEFQAAEAFF
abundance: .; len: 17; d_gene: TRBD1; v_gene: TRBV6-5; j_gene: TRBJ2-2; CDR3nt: TGTGCCAGCAGTATACAGGGGGCGATCCTCTATAGCGGGGAGCTGTTTTTT; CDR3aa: CASSIQGAILYSGELFF
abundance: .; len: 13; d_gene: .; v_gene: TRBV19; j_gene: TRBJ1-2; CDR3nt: TGTGCCAGTACCCCTATCCGTAACTATGGCTACACCTTC; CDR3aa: CASTPIRNYGYTF
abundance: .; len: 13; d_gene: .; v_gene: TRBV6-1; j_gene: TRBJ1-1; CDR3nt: TGTGCCAGCAGACGGGACGGCCACACTGAAGCTTTCTTT; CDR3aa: CASRRDGHTEAFF
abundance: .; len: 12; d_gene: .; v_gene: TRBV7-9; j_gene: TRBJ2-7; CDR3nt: TGTGCCAGCAGCCCCCGGATGTACGAGCAGTACTTC; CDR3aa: CASSPRMYEQYF
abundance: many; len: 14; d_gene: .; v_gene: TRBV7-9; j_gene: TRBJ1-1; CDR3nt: TGTGCCAGCAGCTTTGACACCCAAAGAGGTGAAGCTTTCTTT; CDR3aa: CASSFDTQRGEAFF
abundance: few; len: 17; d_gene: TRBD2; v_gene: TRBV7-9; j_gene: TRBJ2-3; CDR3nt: TGTGCCAGCAGCCCCTCGCTAGCGGGGGACCGCACAGATACGCAGTATTTT; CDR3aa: CASSPSLAGDRTDTQYF
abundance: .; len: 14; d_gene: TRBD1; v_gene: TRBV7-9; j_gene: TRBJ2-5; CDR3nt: TGTGCCAGCAGCCGTCGGGACAGACAAGAGACCCAGTACTTC; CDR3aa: CASSRRDRQETQYF
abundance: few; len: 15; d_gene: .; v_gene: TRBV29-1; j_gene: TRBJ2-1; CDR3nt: TGCAGCGTGGAACGGGGCCTGGAATTCTACAATGAGCAGTTCTTC; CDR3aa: CSVERGLEFYNEQFF
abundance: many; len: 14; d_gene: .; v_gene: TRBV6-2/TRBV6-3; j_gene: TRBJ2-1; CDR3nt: TGTGCCAGCAGTTACTGGGAAGGATACAATGAGCAGTTCTTC; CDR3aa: CASSYWEGYNEQFF
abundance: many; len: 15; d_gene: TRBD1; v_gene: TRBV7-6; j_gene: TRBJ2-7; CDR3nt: TGTGCCAGCAGTCAGACCCGGGACAGGGGCTACGAGCAGTACTTC; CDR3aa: CASSQTRDRGYEQYF
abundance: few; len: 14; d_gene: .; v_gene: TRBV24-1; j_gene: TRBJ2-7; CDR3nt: TGTGCCACCAGTGCCCGGGACGGACCCTACGAGCAGTACTTC; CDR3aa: CATSARDGPYEQYF
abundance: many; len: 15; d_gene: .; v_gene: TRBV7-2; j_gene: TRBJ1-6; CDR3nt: TGTGCCAGCAGCTTAAGATCGGGGACTAATTCACCCCTCCACTTT; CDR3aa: CASSLRSGTNSPLHF
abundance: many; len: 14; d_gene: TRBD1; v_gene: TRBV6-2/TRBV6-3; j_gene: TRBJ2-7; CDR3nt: TGTGCCAGCAGTTATGGGGACAGATCCTACGAGCAGTACTTC; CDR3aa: CASSYGDRSYEQYF
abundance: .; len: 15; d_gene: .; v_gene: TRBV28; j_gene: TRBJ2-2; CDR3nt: TGTGCCAGCAGTAAACCCAGGTTGCACCCCGGGGAGCTGTTTTTT; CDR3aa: CASSKPRLHPGELFF
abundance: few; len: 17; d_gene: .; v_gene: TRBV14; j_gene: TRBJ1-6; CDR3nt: TGTGCCAGCAGCCAAGGCGGTCTAAGCTCCTATAATTCACCCCTCCACTTT; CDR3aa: CASSQGGLSSYNSPLHF
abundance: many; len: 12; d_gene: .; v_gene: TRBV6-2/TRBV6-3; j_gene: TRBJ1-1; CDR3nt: TGTGCCAGCAGGGGACGTGCCACTGAAGCTTTCTTT; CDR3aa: CASRGRATEAFF
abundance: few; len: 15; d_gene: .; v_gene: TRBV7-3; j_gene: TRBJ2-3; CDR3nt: TGTGCCAGCAGCTCCGGACGGGGAAGCACAGATACGCAGTATTTT; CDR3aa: CASSSGRGSTDTQYF
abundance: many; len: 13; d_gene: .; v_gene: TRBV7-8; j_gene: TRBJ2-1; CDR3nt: TGTGCCAGCAGCAACCCCGGGGAGAATGAGCAGTTCTTC; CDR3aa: CASSNPGENEQFF
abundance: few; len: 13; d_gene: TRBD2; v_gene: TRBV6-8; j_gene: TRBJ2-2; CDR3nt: TGTGCCATCTGGGGGGGGTCCACCGGGGAGCTGTTTTTT; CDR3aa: CAIWGGSTGELFF
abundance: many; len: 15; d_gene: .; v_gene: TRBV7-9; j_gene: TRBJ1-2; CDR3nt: TGTGCCAGCAGCGGGTGGACAGAAGTTAACTATGGCTACACCTTC; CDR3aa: CASSGWTEVNYGYTF
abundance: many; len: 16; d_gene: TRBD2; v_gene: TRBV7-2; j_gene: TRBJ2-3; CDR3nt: TGTGCCAGCAGCATTTCTAGCGGGGGGAGCACAGATACGCAGTATTTT; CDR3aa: CASSISSGGSTDTQYF
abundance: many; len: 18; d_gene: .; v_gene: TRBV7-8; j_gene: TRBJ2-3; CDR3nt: TGTGCCAGCAGCCACAGCAGAGAGGACTGGAACGATATTGATACGCAGTATTTT; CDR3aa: CASSHSREDWNDIDTQYF
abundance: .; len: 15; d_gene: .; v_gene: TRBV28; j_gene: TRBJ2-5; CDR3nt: TGTGCCAGCAGTTTATTGGACGAGCGTCAAGAGACCCGGTACTTC; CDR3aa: CASSLLDERQETRYF
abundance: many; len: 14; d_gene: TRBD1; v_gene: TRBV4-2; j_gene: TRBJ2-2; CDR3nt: TGTGCCAGCAGCCCGACAGGGGTCACCGGGGAGCTGTTTTTT; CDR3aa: CASSPTGVTGELFF
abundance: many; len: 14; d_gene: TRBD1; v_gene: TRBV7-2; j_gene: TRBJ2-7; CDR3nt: TGTGCCAGCAGCCACAGGGGGTCCTGGAACGAGCAGTACTTC; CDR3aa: CASSHRGSWNEQYF
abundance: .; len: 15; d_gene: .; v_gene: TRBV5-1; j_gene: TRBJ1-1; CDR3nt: TGCGCCAGCAGCTTGTCACAGCGAGGGGTCACTGAAGCTTTCTTT; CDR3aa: CASSLSQRGVTEAFF
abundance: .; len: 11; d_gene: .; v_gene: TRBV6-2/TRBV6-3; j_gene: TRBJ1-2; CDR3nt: TGTGCCAGCAGGACAAGCTATGGCTACACCTTC; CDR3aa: CASRTSYGYTF
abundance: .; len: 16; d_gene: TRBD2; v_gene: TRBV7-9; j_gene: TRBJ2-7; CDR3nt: TGTGCCAGCAGCTTAGTAGCGGGGGCCCTGGAGGGCGAGCAGTACTTC; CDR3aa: CASSLVAGALEGEQYF
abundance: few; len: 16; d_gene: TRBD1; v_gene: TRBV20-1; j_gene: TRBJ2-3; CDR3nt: TGCAGTGCTAGGCCTCCGGGACAGGGGATCTCCGGAACGCAGTATTTT; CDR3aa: CSARPPGQGISGTQYF
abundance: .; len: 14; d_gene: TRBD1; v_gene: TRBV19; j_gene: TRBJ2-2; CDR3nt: TGTGCCAGTAGTATAGAACAGGGGAGCGGGGAGCTGTTTTTT; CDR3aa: CASSIEQGSGELFF
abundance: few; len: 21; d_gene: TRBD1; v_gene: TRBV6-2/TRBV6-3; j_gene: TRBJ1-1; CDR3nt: TGTGCCAGCAGGGCCGTACTGTCTCTTACTCGGGACAGGAGTGACAACACTGAAGCTTTCTTT; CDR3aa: CASRAVLSLTRDRSDNTEAFF
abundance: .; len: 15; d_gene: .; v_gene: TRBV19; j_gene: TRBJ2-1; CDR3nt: TGTGCCAGTAGTATTTTCGGGAGCTCCTACAATGAGCAGTTCTTC; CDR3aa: CASSIFGSSYNEQFF
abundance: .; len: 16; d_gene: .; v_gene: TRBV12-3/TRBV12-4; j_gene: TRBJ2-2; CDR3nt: TGCGCCAACAGTTTTCCTAGGGGGGCCGGCACCGGGGAGCTGTTTTTT; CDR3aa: CANSFPRGAGTGELFF
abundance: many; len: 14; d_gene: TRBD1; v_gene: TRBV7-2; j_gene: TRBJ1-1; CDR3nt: TGTGCCAGCAGCTCTTACAGGGGAACGGAGCAAGCTTTCTTT; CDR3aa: CASSSYRGTEQAFF
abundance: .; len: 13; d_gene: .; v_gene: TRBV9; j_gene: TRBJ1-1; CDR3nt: TGTGCCAGCAGCCCTTCTATTCCCCAGGTGGCTTTCTTT; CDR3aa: CASSPSIPQVAFF
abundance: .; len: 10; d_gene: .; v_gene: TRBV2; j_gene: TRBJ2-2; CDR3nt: TGTGCCAGCTTCACCGGGGAGCTGTTTTTT; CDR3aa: CASFTGELFF
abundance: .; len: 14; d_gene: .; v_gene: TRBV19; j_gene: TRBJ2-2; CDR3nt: TGTGCCAGTAGTATAAAAGGGGCAAGCGGGGAGCTGTTTTTT; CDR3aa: CASSIKGASGELFF
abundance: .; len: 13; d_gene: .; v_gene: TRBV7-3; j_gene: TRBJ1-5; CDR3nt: TGTGCCAGCAGCACCCGGGAAGCCCAGCCCCAGCATTTT; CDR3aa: CASSTREAQPQHF
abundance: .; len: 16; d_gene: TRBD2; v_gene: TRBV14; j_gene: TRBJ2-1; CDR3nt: TGTGCCAGCAGCCAAGATAGGCCTAGCGGGGGCTATGAGCAGTTCTTC; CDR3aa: CASSQDRPSGGYEQFF
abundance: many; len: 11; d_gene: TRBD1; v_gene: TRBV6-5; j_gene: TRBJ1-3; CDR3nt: TGTGCCAGCAGTTCCGGGACAGGGATATATTTT; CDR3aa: CASSSGTGIYF
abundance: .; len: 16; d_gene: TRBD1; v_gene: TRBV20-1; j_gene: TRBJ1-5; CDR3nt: TGCAGTGCTAGTAGCAACCCCGACAGGGTCAATCAGCCCCAGCATTTT; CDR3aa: CSASSNPDRVNQPQHF
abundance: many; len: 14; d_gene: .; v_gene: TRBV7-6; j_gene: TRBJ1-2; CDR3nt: TGTGCCAGCAGCCCAGTCATCTCTAACTATGGCTACACCTTC; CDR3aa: CASSPVISNYGYTF